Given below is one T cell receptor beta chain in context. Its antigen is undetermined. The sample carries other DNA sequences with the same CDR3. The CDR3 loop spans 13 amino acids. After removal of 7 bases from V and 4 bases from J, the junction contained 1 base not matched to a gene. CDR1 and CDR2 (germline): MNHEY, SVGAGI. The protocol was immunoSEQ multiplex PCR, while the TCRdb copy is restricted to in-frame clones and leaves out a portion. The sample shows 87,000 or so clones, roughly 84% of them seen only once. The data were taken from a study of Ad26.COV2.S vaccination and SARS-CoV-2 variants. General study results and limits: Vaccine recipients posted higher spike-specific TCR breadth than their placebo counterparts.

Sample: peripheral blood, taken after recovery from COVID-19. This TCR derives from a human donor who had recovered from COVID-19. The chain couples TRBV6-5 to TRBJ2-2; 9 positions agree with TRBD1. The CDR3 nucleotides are TGTGCCAGCAACAGGGGGCGCACCGGGGAGCTGTTTTTT. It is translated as CASNRGRTGELFF.